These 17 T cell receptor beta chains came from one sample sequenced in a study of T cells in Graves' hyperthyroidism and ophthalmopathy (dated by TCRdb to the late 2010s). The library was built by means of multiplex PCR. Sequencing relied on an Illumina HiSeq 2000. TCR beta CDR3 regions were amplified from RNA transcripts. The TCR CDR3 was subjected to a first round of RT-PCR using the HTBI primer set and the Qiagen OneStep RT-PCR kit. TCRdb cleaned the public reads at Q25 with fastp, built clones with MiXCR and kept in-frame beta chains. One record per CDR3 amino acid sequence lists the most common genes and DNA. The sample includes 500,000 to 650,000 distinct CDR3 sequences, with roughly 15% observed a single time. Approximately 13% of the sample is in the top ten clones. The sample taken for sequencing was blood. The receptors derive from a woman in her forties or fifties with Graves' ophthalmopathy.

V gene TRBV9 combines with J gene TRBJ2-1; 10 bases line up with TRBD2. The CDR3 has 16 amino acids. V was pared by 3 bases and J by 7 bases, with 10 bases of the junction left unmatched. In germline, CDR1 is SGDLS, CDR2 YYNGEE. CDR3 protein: CASSDPTSGVWNEQFF. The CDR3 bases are TGTGCCAGCAGCGACCCCACTAGCGGGGTTTGGAATGAGCAGTTCTTC.

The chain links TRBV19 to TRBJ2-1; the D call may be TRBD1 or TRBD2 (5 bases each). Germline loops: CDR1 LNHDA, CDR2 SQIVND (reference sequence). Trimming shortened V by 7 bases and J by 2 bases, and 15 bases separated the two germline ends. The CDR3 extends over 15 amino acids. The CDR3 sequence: CASTPYLGAYNEQFF. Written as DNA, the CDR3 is TGTGCCAGTACCCCTTATTTGGGGGCCTACAATGAGCAGTTCTTC.

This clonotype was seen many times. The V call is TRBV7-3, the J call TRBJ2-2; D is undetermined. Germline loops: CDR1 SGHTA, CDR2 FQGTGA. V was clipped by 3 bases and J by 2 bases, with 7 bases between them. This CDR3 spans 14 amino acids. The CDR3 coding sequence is TGTGCCAGCAGCTTTATGCCCAACACCGGGGAGCTGTTTTTT. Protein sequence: CASSFMPNTGELFF.

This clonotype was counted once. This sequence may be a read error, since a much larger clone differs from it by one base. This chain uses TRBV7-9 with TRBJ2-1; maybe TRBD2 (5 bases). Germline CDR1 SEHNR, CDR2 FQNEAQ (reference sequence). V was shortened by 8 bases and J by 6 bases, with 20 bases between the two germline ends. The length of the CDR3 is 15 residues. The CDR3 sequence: CASGLGLRPFNEQFF. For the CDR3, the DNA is TGTGCCAGCGGCCTCGGACTTCGCCCCTTCAATGAGCAGTTCTTC.

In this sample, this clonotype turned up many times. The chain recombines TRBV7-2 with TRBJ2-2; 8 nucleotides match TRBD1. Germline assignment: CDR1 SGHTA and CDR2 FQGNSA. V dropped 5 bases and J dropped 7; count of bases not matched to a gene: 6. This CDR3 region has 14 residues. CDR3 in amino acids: CASSKQGADGELFF. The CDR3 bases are TGTGCCAGCAGCAAGCAGGGGGCGGACGGGGAGCTGTTTTTT.

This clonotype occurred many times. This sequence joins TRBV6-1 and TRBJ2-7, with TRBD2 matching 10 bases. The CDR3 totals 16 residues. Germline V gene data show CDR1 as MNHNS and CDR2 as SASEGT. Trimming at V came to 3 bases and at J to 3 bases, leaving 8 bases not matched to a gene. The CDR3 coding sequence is TGTGCCAGCAGTGAGACCACTAGCGGGGCCTACTACGAGCAGTACTTC. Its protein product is CASSETTSGAYYEQYF.

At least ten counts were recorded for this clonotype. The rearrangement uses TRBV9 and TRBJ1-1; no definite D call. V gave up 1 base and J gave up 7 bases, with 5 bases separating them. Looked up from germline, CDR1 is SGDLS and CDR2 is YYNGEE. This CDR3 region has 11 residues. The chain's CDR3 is CASSVTLEAFF. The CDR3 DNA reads TGTGCCAGCAGCGTAACACTTGAAGCTTTCTTT.

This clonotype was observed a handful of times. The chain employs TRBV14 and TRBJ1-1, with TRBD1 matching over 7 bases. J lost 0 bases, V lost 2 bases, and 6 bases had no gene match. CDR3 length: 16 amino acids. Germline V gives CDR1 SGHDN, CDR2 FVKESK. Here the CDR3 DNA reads TGTGCCAGCAGCCAAAGGCCGGGACAGTTGAACACTGAAGCTTTCTTT. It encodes CASSQRPGQLNTEAFF.

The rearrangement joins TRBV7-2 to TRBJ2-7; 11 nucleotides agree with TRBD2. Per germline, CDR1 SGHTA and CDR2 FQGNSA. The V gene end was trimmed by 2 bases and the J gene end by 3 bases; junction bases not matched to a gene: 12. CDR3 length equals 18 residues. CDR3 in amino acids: CASSLKYFGTSGNYEQYF. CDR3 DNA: TGTGCCAGCAGCTTAAAATACTTCGGGACTAGCGGCAACTACGAGCAGTACTTC. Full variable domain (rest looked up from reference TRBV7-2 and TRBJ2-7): GAGVSQSPSNKVTEKGKDVELRCDPISGHTALYWYRQSLGQGLEFLIYFQGNSAPDKSGLPSDRFSAERTGGSVSTLTIQRTQQEDSAVYLCASSLKYFGTSGNYEQYFGPGTRLTVT.

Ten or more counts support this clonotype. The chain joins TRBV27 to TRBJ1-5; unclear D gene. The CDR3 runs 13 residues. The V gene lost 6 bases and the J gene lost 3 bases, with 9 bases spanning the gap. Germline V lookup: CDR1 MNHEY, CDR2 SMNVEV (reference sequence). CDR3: CASSLSLNQPQHF. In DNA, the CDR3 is TGTGCCAGCAGCTTAAGTCTCAATCAGCCCCAGCATTTT.

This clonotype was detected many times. CDR3 amino acids: CASSLVGGNSGANVLTF. The CDR3, as DNA: TGTGCCAGCAGCTTAGTAGGCGGCAACTCTGGGGCCAACGTCCTGACTTTC. The V call is TRBV7-2, the J call TRBJ2-6; the D is unclear. The germline V gene has CDR1 SGHTA and CDR2 FQGNSA. CDR3 length: 17 amino acids. The V gene lost 1 base and the J gene lost 0 bases, with 10 bases spanning the gap.

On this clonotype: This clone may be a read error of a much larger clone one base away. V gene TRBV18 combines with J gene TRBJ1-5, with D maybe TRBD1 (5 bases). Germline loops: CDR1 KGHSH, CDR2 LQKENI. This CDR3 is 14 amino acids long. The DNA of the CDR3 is TGTGCCGGCTCACCAAACGTAGGGGATCAGCCCCAGCATTTT. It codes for CAGSPNVGDQPQHF.

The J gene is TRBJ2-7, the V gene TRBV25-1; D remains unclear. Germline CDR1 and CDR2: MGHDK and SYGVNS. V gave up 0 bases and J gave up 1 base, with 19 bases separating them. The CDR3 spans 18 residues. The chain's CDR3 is CASSEYPGPSSGSYEQYF. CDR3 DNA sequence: TGTGCCAGCAGTGAATATCCGGGCCCCTCATCAGGATCCTACGAGCAGTACTTC.

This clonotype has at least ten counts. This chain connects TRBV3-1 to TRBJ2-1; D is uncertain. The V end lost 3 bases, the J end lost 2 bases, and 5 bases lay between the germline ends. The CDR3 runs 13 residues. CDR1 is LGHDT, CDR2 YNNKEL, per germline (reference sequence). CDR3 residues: CASSQITYNEQFF. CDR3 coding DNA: TGTGCCAGCAGCCAGATAACCTACAATGAGCAGTTCTTC.

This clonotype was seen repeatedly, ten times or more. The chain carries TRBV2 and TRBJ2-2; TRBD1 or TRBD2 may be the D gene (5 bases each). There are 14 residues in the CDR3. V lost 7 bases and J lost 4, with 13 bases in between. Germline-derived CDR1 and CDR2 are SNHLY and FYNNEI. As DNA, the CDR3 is TGTGCCAGCATACCAGTCGGGACCACCGGGGAGCTGTTTTTT. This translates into CASIPVGTTGELFF.

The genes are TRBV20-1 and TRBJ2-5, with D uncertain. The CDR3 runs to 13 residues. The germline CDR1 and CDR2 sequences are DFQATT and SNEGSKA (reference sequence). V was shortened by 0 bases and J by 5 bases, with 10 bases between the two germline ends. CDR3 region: CSARDLFSETQYF. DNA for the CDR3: TGCAGTGCTAGAGATCTTTTTTCCGAGACCCAGTACTTC.

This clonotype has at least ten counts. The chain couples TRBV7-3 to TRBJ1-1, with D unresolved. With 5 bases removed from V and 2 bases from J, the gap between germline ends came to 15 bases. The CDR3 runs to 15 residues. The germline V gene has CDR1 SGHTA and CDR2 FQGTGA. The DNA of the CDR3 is TGTGCCAGCAGCCCCCGGGCGGGCGTAAACACTGAAGCTTTCTTT. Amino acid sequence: CASSPRAGVNTEAFF.